The clone carrying this T cell receptor beta chain was detected only a few times. Its antigen is undetermined. This PCR relied on a set of 60 Vbeta primers and 13 Jbeta primers. Libraries were prepared by immunoSEQ multiplex PCR; TCRdb keeps only in-frame clonotypes and omits some of them. The data hold roughly 200,000 clones, with roughly 13% observed a single time. The sample belongs to a study of cytomegalovirus exposure and HLA in healthy donors. Study outcomes and limitations: With later analysis, a missense DCLRE1C variant became linked to TCR beta V- and J-gene trimming. The authors assumed roughly uniform sequencing depth across donors for presence/absence analyses.

V dropped 4 bases and J dropped 8; count of bases not matched to a gene: 13. The CDR3 extends over 15 amino acids. CDR1 is SNHLY, CDR2 FYNNEI, per germline. The donors were healthy bone marrow donors. The chain carries TRBV2 and TRBJ1-2, with 7 bases matching TRBD1. Sequenced material: PBMCs. The receptor was derived from a man aged 50-60 years in good health and CMV-seropositive. Written as DNA, the CDR3 is TGTGCCAGCAGTGTTAAGGTGTCGACAGGGCAAGGCTACACCTTC. Translating gives CASSVKVSTGQGYTF.